The entry below describes one TCR beta chain. In the original analysis: Quantification of nucleated cells was approximated via reference gene primer amplification. The data were produced by immunoSEQ multiplex PCR, yet TCRdb's version contains in-frame clones alone and is incomplete. D and trimming come from the DNA, and the V and J calls and clone size come from that table. Altogether under 200,000 clones are present, about 86% being singletons, with the ten largest covering 13% to 15%. This CDR3 is built from 11 residues. V shed 7 bases and J shed 7 bases, with 8 bases lying between them. These data originate in a study of blood T cell repertoires in COVID-19. Study background: Sources were T cells, B-cell-depleted T cells, or PBMCs; the material itself was cDNA or gDNA.

The TCR originated in a man in his thirties or forties with active or convalescent COVID-19. The material sequenced was peripheral blood. The chain links TRBV12-3 or TRBV12-4 to TRBJ1-3; D remains unclear. CDR3 sequence: CASTPGNTIYF. CDR3 in DNA: TGTGCCAGCACCCCGGGGAACACCATATATTTT.